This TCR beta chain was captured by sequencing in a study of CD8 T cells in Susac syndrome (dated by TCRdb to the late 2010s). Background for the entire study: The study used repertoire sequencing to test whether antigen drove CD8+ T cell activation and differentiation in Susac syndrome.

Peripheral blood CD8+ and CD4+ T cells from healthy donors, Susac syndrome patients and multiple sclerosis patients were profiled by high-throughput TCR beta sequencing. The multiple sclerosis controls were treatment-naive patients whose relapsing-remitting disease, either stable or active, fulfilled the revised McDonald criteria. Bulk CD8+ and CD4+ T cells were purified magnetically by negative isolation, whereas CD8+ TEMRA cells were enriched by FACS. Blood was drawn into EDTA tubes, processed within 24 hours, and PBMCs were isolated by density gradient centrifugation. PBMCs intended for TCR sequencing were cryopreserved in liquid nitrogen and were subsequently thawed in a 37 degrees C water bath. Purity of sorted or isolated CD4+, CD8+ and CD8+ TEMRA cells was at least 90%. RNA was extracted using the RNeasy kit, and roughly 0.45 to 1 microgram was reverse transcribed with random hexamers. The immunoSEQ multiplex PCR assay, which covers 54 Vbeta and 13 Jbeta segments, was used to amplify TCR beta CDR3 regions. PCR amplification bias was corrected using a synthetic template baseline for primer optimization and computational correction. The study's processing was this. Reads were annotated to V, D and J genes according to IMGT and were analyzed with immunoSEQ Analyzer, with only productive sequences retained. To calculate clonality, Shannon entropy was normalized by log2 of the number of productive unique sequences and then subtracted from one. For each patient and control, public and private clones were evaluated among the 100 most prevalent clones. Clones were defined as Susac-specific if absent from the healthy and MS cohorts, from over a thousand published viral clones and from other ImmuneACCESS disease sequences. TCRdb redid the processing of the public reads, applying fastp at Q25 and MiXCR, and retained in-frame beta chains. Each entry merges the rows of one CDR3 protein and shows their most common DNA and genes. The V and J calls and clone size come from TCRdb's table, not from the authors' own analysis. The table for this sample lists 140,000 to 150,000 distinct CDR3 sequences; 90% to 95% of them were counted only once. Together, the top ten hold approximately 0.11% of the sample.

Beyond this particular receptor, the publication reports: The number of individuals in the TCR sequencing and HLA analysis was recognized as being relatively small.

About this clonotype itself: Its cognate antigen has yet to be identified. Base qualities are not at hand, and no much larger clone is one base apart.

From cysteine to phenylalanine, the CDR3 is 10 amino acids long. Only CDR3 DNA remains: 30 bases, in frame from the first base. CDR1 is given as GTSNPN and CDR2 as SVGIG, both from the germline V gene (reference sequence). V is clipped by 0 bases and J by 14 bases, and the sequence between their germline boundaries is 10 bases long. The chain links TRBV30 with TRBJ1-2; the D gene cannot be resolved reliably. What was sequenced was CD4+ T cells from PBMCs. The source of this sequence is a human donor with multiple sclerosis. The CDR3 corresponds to CAWSVHSWTF. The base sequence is TGTGCCTGGAGTGTTCACAGTTGGACCTTC.